This T cell receptor (beta chain) was recorded in a study of blood T cell repertoires in COVID-19. Measured with immunoSEQ multiplex PCR; TCRdb has only the in-frame clones, and not every one. The repertoire holds tens of thousands of clones, with approximately 87% as singletons. The TCR was taken from a man aged 40-49 years with COVID-19, enrolled during active disease. The material sequenced was peripheral blood.

CDR3 region: CASSKGTGKLNIQYF. The DNA for the CDR3 is TGTGCCAGCAGCAAAGGGACGGGAAAGCTAAACATTCAGTACTTC. The rearrangement joins TRBV7-9 to TRBJ2-4, with D perhaps matching TRBD1 or TRBD2 (5 bases each). V lost 5 bases and J 6 bases, leaving 17 bases between the germline ends. This CDR3 is built from 15 residues. Germline loops: CDR1 SEHNR, CDR2 FQNEAQ (reference sequence).